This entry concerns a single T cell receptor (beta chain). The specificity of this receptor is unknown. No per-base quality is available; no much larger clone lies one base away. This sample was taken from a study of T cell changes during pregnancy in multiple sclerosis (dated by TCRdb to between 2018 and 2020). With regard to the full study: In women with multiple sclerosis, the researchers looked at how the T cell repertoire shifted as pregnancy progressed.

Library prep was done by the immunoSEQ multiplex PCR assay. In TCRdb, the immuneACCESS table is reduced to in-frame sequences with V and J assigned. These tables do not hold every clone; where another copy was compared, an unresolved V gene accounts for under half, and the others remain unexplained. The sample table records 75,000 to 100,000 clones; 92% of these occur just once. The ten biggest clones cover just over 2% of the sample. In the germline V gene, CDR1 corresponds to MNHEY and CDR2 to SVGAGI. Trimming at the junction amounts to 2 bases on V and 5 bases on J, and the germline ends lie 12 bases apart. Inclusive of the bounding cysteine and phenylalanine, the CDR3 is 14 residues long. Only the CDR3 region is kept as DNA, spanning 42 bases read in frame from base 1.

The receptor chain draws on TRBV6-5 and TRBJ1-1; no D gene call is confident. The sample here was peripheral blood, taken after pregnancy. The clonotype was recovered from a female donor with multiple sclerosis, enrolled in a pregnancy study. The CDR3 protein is CASSYMEGETEAFF. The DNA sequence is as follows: TGTGCCAGCAGTTACATGGAGGGTGAGACTGAAGCTTTCTTT.